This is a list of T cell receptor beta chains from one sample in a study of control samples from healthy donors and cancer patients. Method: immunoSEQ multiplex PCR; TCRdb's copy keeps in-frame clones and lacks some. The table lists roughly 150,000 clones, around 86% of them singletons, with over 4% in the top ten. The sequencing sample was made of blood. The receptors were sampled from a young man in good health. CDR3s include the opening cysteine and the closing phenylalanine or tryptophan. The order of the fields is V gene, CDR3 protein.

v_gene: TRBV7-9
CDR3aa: CASSLAQGRESEAFF

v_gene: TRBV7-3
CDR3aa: CASGPGRNSPLHF

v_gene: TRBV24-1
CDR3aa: CATSEPSGIYNEQFF

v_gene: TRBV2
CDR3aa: CASRGTGPGNGYTF

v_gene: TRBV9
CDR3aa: CASSVEGSGTSTDTQYF

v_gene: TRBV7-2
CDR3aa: CASSIRLAGGEQFF

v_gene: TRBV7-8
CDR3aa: CASSARGSSYNSPLHF

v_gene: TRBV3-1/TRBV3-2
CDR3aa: CASSLQGIGELFF

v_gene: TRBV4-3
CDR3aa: CASSGNWGPYEQYF

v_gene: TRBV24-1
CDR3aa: CATSASGVVQYF

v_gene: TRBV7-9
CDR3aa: CASSLLEGTEAFF

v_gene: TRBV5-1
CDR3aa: CASSLGGGKNYGYTF

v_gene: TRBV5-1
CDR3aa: CASSPEGGYGYTF

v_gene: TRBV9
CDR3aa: CASSAAGTLSGNTIYF

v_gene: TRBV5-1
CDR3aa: CASSSRTGGSNTEAFF

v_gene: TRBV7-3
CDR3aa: CASSLEGRSTEAFF

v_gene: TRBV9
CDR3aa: CASSVSTLGVNTIYF

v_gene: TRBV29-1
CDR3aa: CSVAPAGNTEAFF

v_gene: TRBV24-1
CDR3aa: CATSRGETQYF

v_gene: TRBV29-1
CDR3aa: CSVMGQTTYEQYF

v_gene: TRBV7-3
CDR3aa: CASSLTRRDYGYTF

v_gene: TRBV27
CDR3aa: CASSPRIQQPQHF

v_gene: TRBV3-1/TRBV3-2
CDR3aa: CASSPPFRAHTEAFF

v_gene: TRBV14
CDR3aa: CASSQVGARNEQFF